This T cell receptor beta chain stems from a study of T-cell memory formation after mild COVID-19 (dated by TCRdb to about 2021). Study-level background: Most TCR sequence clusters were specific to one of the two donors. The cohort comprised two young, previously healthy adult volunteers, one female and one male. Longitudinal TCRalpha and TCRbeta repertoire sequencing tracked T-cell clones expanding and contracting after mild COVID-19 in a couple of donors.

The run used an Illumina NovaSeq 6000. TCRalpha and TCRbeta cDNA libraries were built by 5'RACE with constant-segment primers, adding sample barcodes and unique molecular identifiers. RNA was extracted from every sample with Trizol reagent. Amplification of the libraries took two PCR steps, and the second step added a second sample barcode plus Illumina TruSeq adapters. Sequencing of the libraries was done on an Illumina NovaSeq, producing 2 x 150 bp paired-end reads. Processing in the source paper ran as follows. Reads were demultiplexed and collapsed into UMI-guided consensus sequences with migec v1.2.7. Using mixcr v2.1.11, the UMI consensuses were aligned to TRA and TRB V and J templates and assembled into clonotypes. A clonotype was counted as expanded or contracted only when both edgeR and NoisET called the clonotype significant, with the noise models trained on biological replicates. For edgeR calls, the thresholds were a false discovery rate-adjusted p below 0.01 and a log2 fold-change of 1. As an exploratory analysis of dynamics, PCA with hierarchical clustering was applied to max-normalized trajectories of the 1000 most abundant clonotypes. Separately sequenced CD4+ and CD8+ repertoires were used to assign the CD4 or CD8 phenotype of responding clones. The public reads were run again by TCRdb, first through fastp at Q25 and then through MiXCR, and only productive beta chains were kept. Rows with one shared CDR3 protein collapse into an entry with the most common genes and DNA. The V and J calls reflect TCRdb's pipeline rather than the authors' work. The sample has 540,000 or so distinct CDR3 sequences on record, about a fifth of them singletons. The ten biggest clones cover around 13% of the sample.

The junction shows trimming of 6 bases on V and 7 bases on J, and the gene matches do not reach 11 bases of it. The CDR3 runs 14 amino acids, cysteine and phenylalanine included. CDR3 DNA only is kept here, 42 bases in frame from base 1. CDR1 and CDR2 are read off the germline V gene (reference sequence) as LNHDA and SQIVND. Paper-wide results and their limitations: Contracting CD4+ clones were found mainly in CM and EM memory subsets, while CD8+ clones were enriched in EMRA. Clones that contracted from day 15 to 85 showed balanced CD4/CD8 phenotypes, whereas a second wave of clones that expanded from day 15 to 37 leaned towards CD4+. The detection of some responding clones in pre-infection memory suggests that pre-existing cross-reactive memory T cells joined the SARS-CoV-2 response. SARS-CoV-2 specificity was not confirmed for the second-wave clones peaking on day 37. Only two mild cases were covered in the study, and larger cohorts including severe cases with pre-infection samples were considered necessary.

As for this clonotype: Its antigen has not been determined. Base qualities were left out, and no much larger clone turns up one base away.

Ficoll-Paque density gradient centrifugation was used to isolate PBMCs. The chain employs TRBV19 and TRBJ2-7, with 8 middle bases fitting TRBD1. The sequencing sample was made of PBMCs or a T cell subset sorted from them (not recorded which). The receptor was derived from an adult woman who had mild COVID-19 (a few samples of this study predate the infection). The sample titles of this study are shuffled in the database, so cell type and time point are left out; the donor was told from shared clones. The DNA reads TGTGCCAGTAGCCCGACAGGGGCTGCATGGGAGCAGTACTTC. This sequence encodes CASSPTGAAWEQYF.